The next 26 T cell receptor beta chains were all read from a single sample in a study of blood T cell repertoires in COVID-19. Generated by immunoSEQ multiplex PCR, the TCRdb table keeps only in-frame clones and is missing some. The sample has about 350,000 clones; roughly 90% are singletons. The sequenced material came from PBMCs or T cells enriched from blood (not recorded which). Receptors were obtained from a woman between 25 and 40 years old who had been exposed to COVID-19.

This chain joins TRBV5-1 and TRBJ1-1, with TRBD1 as a possible D gene (6 bases). Germline values: CDR1 SGHRS, CDR2 YFSETQ. V lost 7 bases and J 5 bases, leaving 21 bases between the germline ends. The CDR3 has 15 residues. CDR3 sequence reads: CASGRGGGLGTEAFF. CDR3 nucleotide sequence: TGCGCCAGCGGCAGGGGTGGGGGTCTGGGGACTGAAGCTTTCTTT.

The chain recombines TRBV19 with TRBJ1-1; D remains ambiguous. The V end lost 4 bases, the J end lost 1 base, and 13 bases lay between the germline ends. The CDR3 is 15 amino acids. The germline CDR1 and CDR2 sequences are LNHDA and SQIVND (reference sequence). The CDR3 nucleotides read TGTGCCAGTAGTAGGATTTTTACGGGGAACACTGAAGCTTTCTTT. Amino acid sequence: CASSRIFTGNTEAFF.

The rearrangement joins TRBV6-4 to TRBJ2-2; weak D call: TRBD2 (5 bases). The germline V gene has CDR1 MRHNA and CDR2 SNTAGT. This CDR3 comprises 14 residues. Deletions cut 9 bases from V and 0 bases from J, with 11 bases between. CDR3: CASQRAANTGELFF. The DNA of the CDR3 is TGTGCCAGTCAGAGGGCGGCGAACACCGGGGAGCTGTTTTTT.

The chain recombines TRBV6-5 with TRBJ1-2; D ambiguous. The CDR3 length is 13 residues. CDR1 MNHEY and CDR2 SVGAGI come from the germline V gene. V gave up 4 bases and J gave up 2 bases, with 8 bases separating them. DNA for the CDR3: TGTGCCAGCAGTTCAGAGGGAAACTATGGCTACACCTTC. As protein: CASSSEGNYGYTF.

The V and J genes are TRBV29-1 and TRBJ1-5; tentatively, D is TRBD1 (6 bases). Trimming pared 7 bases from V and 3 bases from J, leaving 13 bases between. The CDR3 consists of 13 residues. CDR1 and CDR2 from the germline V gene are SQVTM and ANQGSEA. The CDR3, as DNA: TGCAGCGCCGCCGACAGGTCCAATCAGCCCCAGCATTTT. Residues: CSAADRSNQPQHF.

The table lists this clone with a count of one. The rearrangement joins TRBV11-2 to TRBJ2-2; 7 bases are a match to TRBD2. With V trimmed by 2 bases and J by 4 bases, 4 bases remained unmatched. CDR3 length: 15 amino acids. Germline V gives CDR1 SGHAT, CDR2 FQNNGV. The chain's CDR3 is CASSLTGGRTGELFF. The CDR3 coding sequence is TGTGCCAGCAGCTTAACGGGAGGTCGCACCGGGGAGCTGTTTTTT.

The chain links TRBV3-1 (or the pseudogene TRBV3-2) to TRBJ1-1; D is undetermined. Germline V CDR1 and CDR2: LGHDT, YNNKEL (reference sequence). V gave up 0 bases and J gave up 7 bases, with 9 bases separating them. The CDR3 has 13 amino acids. CDR3 coding DNA: TGTGCCAGCAGCCAAGATGCGTCGGGTGAAGCTTTCTTT. Amino acid sequence: CASSQDASGEAFF.

The V call is TRBV19, the J call TRBJ2-1, with 7 bases lining up with TRBD2. This CDR3 contains 14 residues. J lost 4 bases, V lost 3 bases, and 3 bases had no gene match. The germline V gene encodes CDR1 LNHDA and CDR2 SQIVND (reference sequence). CDR3 protein: CASSIWEGYNEQFF. Written as DNA, the CDR3 is TGTGCCAGTAGTATCTGGGAGGGGTACAATGAGCAGTTCTTC.

The V gene is TRBV15, the J gene TRBJ1-5; 11 bases are a match to TRBD1. J was trimmed by 4 bases and V by 3 bases; bases with no gene match: 2. Germline V gene lookup returns CDR1 LNHNV and CDR2 YYDKDF (reference sequence). The CDR3 length is 15 residues. The CDR3 is CATSSRDRGNQPQHF. Written as DNA, the CDR3 is TGTGCCACCAGCAGCCGGGACAGGGGGAATCAGCCCCAGCATTTT.

This clone was detected only once. This chain joins TRBV29-1 and TRBJ1-2; 9 positions match TRBD1. Germline V lookup: CDR1 SQVTM, CDR2 ANQGSEA. The CDR3 has 14 residues. V was clipped by 3 bases and J by 2 bases; unmatched bases: 4. The chain's CDR3 is CSVDRDRENYGYTF. The CDR3 coding sequence is TGCAGCGTTGATAGGGACAGGGAAAACTATGGCTACACCTTC.

The V gene is TRBV19, the J gene TRBJ2-1; 9 bases align to TRBD1. In germline, CDR1 is LNHDA, CDR2 SQIVND (reference sequence). The CDR3 extends over 18 amino acids. V dropped 2 bases and J dropped 8; count of bases not matched to a gene: 16. The CDR3 DNA reads TGTGCCAGTAGTATATCTTCGGGACAGGGAGAGGGGAGGGATGAGCAGTTCTTC. Translation: CASSISSGQGEGRDEQFF.

This clone came up once. Different DNA sequences within this sample yield the same CDR3. This chain uses TRBV18 with TRBJ2-7; D gene uncertain. CDR3 length: 13 amino acids. Per the germline V gene, CDR1 is KGHSH and CDR2 is LQKENI. V was cut by 0 bases and J by 1 base, with 4 bases left in between. The CDR3 DNA is TGTGCCAGCTCACCACCACGGTCCTACGAGCAGTACTTC. This encodes CASSPPRSYEQYF.

This clone showed up just once. The chain combines TRBV10-3 with TRBJ2-3; 8 nucleotides agree with TRBD1. Germline CDR1 and CDR2: ENHRY and SYGVKD. The CDR3 totals 14 residues. V was clipped by 4 bases and J by 6 bases; unmatched bases: 6. The CDR3 DNA sequence: TGTGCCATCAGTGGGCAGGGGGCATACGATACGCAGTATTTT. Translating gives CAISGQGAYDTQYF.

This sequence joins TRBV29-1 and TRBJ2-1, with TRBD1 matching over 7 bases. The CDR3 spans 13 residues. Losses at the gene ends were 8 bases for V and 6 bases for J; bases not matched to a gene: 10. Germline CDR1 reads SQVTM; CDR2 reads ANQGSEA. The CDR3 region is CSHRSDRINEQFF. CDR3 coding DNA: TGCAGCCATCGCTCGGACAGGATCAATGAGCAGTTCTTC.

The gene calls are TRBV19 and TRBJ2-3; D is possibly TRBD1 (5 bases). Germline CDR1 reads LNHDA; CDR2 reads SQIVND (reference sequence). The CDR3 covers 12 residues. Trimming pared 1 base from V and 10 bases from J, leaving 9 bases between. The CDR3 is CASSIVGPAQYF. In DNA form, the CDR3 reads TGTGCCAGTAGTATAGTGGGGCCGGCGCAGTATTTT. The whole variable domain, remainder taken from reference TRBV19 and TRBJ2-3, is DGGITQSPKYLFRKEGQNVTLSCEQNLNHDAMYWYRQDPGQGLRLIYYSQIVNDFQKGDIAEGYSVSREKKESFPLTVTSAQKNPTAFYLCASSIVGPAQYFGPGTRLTVL.

The V gene is TRBV28, the J gene TRBJ2-1; the match to TRBD2 covers 10 bases. The CDR3 runs to 18 residues. Germline lookup yields CDR1 MDHEN and CDR2 SYDVKM. The V gene end was trimmed by 6 bases and the J gene end by 2 bases; junction bases not matched to a gene: 13. CDR3 loop: CASSRGTSESLAYNEQFF. In DNA, the CDR3 is TGTGCCAGCAGCCGGGGGACTAGCGAATCCCTCGCCTACAATGAGCAGTTCTTC.

V and J are TRBV11-1 and TRBJ1-3; no reliable D call. The CDR3 is 14 amino acids. V was pared by 6 bases and J by 0 bases, with 9 bases between. Germline lookup yields CDR1 SGHAT and CDR2 FQDESV (reference sequence). The CDR3 coding sequence is TGTGCCAGCAGTTATTTCGGCTCTGGAAACACCATATATTTT. This sequence encodes CASSYFGSGNTIYF.

This chain links TRBV5-1 with TRBJ1-1; 10 bases map to TRBD1. Unmatched junction bases numbered 3, after V lost 4 bases and J lost 6 bases. The CDR3 runs 13 residues. Germline values: CDR1 SGHRS, CDR2 YFSETQ. The CDR3 DNA reads as TGCGCCAGCAGCGTCGGGACAGGGGCTGAAGCTTTCTTT. Protein product: CASSVGTGAEAFF.

This chain connects TRBV28 to TRBJ1-4; 8 bases are shared with TRBD1. CDR1 MDHEN and CDR2 SYDVKM come from the germline V gene. The V and J ends lost 6 bases and 5 bases, in that order; junction bases with no gene match: 5. This CDR3 is built from 14 residues. The CDR3 nucleotides read TGTGCCAGCAGCTACGGACAGGGAAATGAAAAACTGTTTTTT. Amino acids: CASSYGQGNEKLFF. Full variable domain (remainder filled in from reference TRBV28 and TRBJ1-4): DVKVTQSSRYLVKRTGEKVFLECVQDMDHENMFWYRQDPGLGLRLIYFSYDVKMKEKGDIPEGYSVSREKKERFSLILESASTNQTSMYLCASSYGQGNEKLFFGSGTQLSVL.

This chain connects TRBV5-1 to TRBJ1-2; D is possibly TRBD1 (6 bases). Germline V lookup: CDR1 SGHRS, CDR2 YFSETQ. The V end lost 2 bases, the J end lost 4 bases, and 9 bases lay between the germline ends. This CDR3 is 13 amino acids long. Written as DNA, the CDR3 is TGCGCCAGCAGCTTTACAGGGACCTATGGCTACACCTTC. It yields the protein CASSFTGTYGYTF.

The rearrangement joins TRBV6-5 to TRBJ2-5; D possibly corresponds to TRBD1 (6 bases). The CDR3 spans 14 residues. Germline assignment: CDR1 MNHEY and CDR2 SVGAGI. V was clipped by 7 bases and J by 3 bases, with 15 bases between them. The CDR3 protein is CASTKGGLEETQYF. The DNA of the CDR3 is TGTGCCAGCACCAAAGGGGGTCTGGAAGAGACCCAGTACTTC.

The chain couples TRBV6-1 to TRBJ1-1; tentative D call: TRBD1 (5 bases). With 2 bases removed from V and 5 bases from J, the gap between germline ends came to 9 bases. This CDR3 spans 13 amino acids. The germline CDR1 and CDR2 sequences are MNHNS and SASEGT. The CDR3 nucleotides read TGTGCCAGCAGTGAACAGGGTGCTACTGAAGCTTTCTTT. Translated, it gives CASSEQGATEAFF.

V and J are TRBV7-8 and TRBJ2-6; 10 nucleotides align to TRBD1. V lost 6 bases, J lost 3 bases, and 8 bases stayed unmatched. Germline V gives CDR1 SGHVS, CDR2 FQNEAQ. The CDR3 contains 17 residues. DNA for the CDR3: TGTGCCAGCAGTTTGGGACAGGGGCTCTTTGGGGCCAACGTCCTGACTTTC. It yields the protein CASSLGQGLFGANVLTF.

The J gene is TRBJ1-6, the V gene TRBV7-9, with 7 bases that match TRBD1. CDR3 length: 17 amino acids. Germline CDR1 is SEHNR and CDR2 is FQNEAQ (reference sequence). Losses at the gene ends were 0 bases for V and 3 bases for J; bases not matched to a gene: 5. The CDR3 nucleotides read TGTGCCAGCAGCTTAGCGATGAGGGACAGCTATAATTCACCCCTCCACTTT. Its translation: CASSLAMRDSYNSPLHF.

V usage is TRBV29-1 and J usage is TRBJ2-3, with 8 bases lining up with TRBD2. The ends lost 4 bases at V and 5 bases at J; junction bases unmatched: 5. Germline values: CDR1 SQVTM, CDR2 ANQGSEA. The CDR3 contains 13 residues. The CDR3 spells CSVGGLAGDTQYF. The CDR3 DNA reads as TGCAGCGTTGGAGGGCTAGCGGGAGATACGCAGTATTTT.

This chain links TRBV7-3 with TRBJ2-1; 7 positions agree with TRBD2. This CDR3 has 14 amino acids. Losses at the gene ends were 5 bases for V and 9 bases for J; bases not matched to a gene: 10. Germline-derived CDR1 and CDR2 are SGHTA and FQGTGA. CDR3 nucleotides: TGTGCCAGCAGCCCCGCCTCTAGCGGCCGTGAGCAGTTCTTC. Its translation is CASSPASSGREQFF.